This T cell receptor (beta chain) was obtained from a study of radiotherapy plus CTLA-4 blockade in lung cancer. Study-wide results and caveats: Subsequent to radiotherapy plus ipilimumab, tumor-derived TCR clones underwent expansion in blood.

From germline, CDR1 is MGHRA and CDR2 YSYEKL. The V end was cut by 1 base, the J end by 4 bases, with 11 bases between. The CDR3 consists of 15 residues. Points on this clone: The antigen remains undetermined.

Patients had chemo-refractory metastatic non-small-cell lung cancer and received focal radiation plus CTLA-4 blockade that used ipilimumab. Clones were sequenced by immunoSEQ multiplex PCR, and TCRdb holds only the in-frame ones, with some missing. The sample lists tens of thousands of clones; roughly 75% were seen once. The starting material was peripheral blood, obtained from a patient treated with radiotherapy plus ipilimumab. The chain joins TRBV4-1 to TRBJ1-3; D is uncertain. This TCR came from a human donor with non-small cell lung cancer who had stable disease on radiotherapy plus ipilimumab. CDR3 DNA sequence: TGCGCCAGCAGCCAAGTCCCCGGGGTCGGAAACACCATATATTTT. Translating gives CASSQVPGVGNTIYF.